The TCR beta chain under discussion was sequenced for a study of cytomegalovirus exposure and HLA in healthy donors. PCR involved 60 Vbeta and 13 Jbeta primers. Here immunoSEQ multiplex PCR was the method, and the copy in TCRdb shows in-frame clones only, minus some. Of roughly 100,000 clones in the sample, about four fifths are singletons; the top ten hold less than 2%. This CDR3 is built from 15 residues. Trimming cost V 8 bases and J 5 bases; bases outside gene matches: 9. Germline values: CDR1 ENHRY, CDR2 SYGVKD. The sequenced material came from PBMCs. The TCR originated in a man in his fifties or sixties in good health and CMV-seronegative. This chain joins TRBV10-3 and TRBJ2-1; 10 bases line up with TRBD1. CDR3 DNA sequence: TGTGCCATCTCAAAGGGACAGGGGCGCAACAATGAGCAGTTCTTC. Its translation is CAISKGQGRNNEQFF.